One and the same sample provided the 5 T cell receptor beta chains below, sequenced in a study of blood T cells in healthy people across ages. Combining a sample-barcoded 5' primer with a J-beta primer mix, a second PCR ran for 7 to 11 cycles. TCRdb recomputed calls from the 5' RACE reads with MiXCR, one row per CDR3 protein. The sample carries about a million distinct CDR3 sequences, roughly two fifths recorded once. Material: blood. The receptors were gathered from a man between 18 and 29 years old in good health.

Here the CDR3 reads CASSYRRDRTEAFF. The CDR3 DNA reads TGTGCCAGCAGTTACCGGAGGGATCGCACTGAAGCTTTCTTT. J is TRBJ1-1 and V is TRBV6-2 or TRBV6-3, with D unresolved. This CDR3 region has 14 residues. V lost 2 bases to trimming and J lost 4 bases, with 11 bases between them. The germline V gene encodes CDR1 MNHEY and CDR2 SVGEGT.

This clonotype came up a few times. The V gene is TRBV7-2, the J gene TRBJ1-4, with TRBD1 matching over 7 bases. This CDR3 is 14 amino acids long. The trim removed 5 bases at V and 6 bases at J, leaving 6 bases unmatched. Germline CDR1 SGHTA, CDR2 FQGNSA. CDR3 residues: CASSGGGADEKLFF. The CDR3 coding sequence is TGTGCCAGCAGCGGAGGGGGCGCAGATGAAAAACTGTTTTTT.

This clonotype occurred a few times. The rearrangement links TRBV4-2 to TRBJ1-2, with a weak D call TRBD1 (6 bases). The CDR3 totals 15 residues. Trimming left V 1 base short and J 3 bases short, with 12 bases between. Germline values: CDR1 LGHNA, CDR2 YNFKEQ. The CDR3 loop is CASSQARTEHYGYTF. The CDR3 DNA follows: TGTGCCAGCAGCCAAGCTAGGACAGAGCACTATGGCTACACCTTC.

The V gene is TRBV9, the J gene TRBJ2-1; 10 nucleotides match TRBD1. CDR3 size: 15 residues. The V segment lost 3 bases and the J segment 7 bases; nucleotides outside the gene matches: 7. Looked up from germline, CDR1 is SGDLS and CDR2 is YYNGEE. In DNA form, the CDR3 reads TGTGCCAGCAGCGCCGGGACAGGGGTGTGGAATGAGCAGTTCTTC. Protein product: CASSAGTGVWNEQFF.

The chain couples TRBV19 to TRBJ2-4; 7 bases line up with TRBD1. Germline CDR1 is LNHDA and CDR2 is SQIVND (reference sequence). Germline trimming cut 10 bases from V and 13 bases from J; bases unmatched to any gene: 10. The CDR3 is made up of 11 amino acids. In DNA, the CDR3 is TGTGCCATTAGCACAGGGGCCGAACAGTACTTC. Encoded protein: CAISTGAEQYF.